This T cell receptor beta chain was retrieved from a study of cytomegalovirus exposure and HLA in healthy donors. To note about this clone: Its matching antigen is unknown.

The study's findings and limits: Later analysis showed TCR association rates varying by HLA locus, highest for DRB1 and lowest for HLA-C. With later analysis, a missense DCLRE1C variant became linked to TCR beta V- and J-gene trimming. Accurate HLA-A and HLA-B prediction from TCR beta sequences was reported for most subjects.

Trimming removed 5 bases from V and 7 bases from J; junction bases left unmatched: 11. The CDR3 length is 17 residues. Germline V gives CDR1 LGHNA, CDR2 YNFKEQ. Primers included in the PCR were 60 Vbeta and 13 Jbeta primers. Repertoires were generated with immunoSEQ multiplex PCR, while TCRdb's copy carries only in-frame clones and drops some. The profile shows 100,000 or so clones, around 85% of them singletons. The chain couples TRBV4-2 to TRBJ2-2, with 12 bases matching TRBD2. Material for sequencing was PBMCs. The sequence was obtained from a man aged 25-45 years in good health and CMV-seronegative. CDR3 DNA sequence: TGTGCCAGCAGCACCGGACTAGCGGGGATATATGGCGGGGAGCTGTTTTTT. It yields the protein CASSTGLAGIYGGELFF.